This T cell receptor beta chain comes out of a study of shared clonotypes between healthy human individuals. This CDR3 spans 18 amino acids. Germline V gene lookup returns CDR1 MNHEY and CDR2 SMNVEV (reference sequence). It was about 190 ng DNA, 30,000 or so T cell genomes, that sorted-subset replicate PCRs used. This table comes from immunoSEQ multiplex PCR, and its TCRdb copy is limited to in-frame clones, with some not included. The repertoire holds 550,000 to 850,000 clones, with 55% to 80% as singletons. This clone was counted only a few times. The antigen is not known. Study outcomes and limitations: The genetic and exposure-history diversity represented was limited by few donors.

This chain uses TRBV27 with TRBJ2-7, with 14 bases lining up with TRBD2. Material for sequencing was memory CD4+ T cells sorted from blood. The sample's subset: CD45RA-negative fraction. This sequence originates from a woman in her twenties or thirties in good health. The CDR3 protein is CPCQQWTSGRSSSYEQYF. The CDR3, as DNA: TGTCCGTGCCAGCAGTGGACTAGCGGGAGGTCAAGCTCCTACGAGCAGTACTTC.